This T cell receptor beta chain was obtained from a study of blood T cell repertoires in COVID-19. Here immunoSEQ multiplex PCR was the method, and the copy in TCRdb shows in-frame clones only, minus some. Among 350,000 to 400,000 clones listed, nearly 90% were seen once. Cohort 3 donors were reported recovered after two negative PCRs, clearance, or symptom resolution. This CDR3 comprises 13 residues. Germline V gene data show CDR1 as MDHEN and CDR2 as SYDVKM. J gave up 3 bases and V 10 bases, and 7 bases lay outside the gene matches. The gene calls are TRBV28 and TRBJ2-7; TRBD1 aligns across 9 bases. The clonotype originates from a woman in her twenties or thirties who had recovered from COVID-19. What was sequenced was PBMCs or T cells enriched from blood (not recorded which). The CDR3 loop is CATRQGGGYEQYF. For the CDR3, the DNA is TGTGCCACCCGACAGGGGGGAGGCTACGAGCAGTACTTC.